A selection of T cell receptor beta chains follows, all from one sample in a study of T cell responses to AZD1222 COVID-19 vaccine. Profiling relied on immunoSEQ multiplex PCR, and the TCRdb table lists in-frame clones only, not all of them. This sample contains more than 110,000 clones. What was sequenced was peripheral blood. The receptors were gathered from an adult in good health. The CDR3 runs from the conserved cysteine through the conserved F or W.

CASSARGFTEAFF,13,TRBV2,TRBJ1-1
CASSSDRGLVDEQFF,15,TRBV5-1,TRBJ2-1
CASSHKEIPAGGYEQYF,17,TRBV4-1,TRBJ2-7
CASSADVDRDGGYTF,15,TRBV19,TRBJ1-2
CASSQGKGLENTIYF,15,TRBV4-1,TRBJ1-3
CASSGGRGPAYNEQFF,16,TRBV7-9,TRBJ2-1
CASSPGGTAGNTIYF,15,TRBV18,TRBJ1-3
CASTPGAEAFF,11,TRBV2,TRBJ1-1
CASSQIPRGNQPQHF,15,TRBV4-1,TRBJ1-5
CASSPLGRGAVGDTQYF,17,TRBV27,TRBJ2-3
CASSIAGGAYNEQFF,15,TRBV19,TRBJ2-1
CSVESRPHRSLTDTQYF,17,TRBV29-1,TRBJ2-3
CASSLGALQGQETQYF,16,TRBV5-1,TRBJ2-5
CASSDRAYYEQYF,13,TRBV7-9,TRBJ2-7
CSVETGGGYTF,11,TRBV29-1,TRBJ1-2
CASSSGWGAVTEAFF,15,TRBV19,TRBJ1-1
CASSLQGQGAGEQFF,15,TRBV7-2,TRBJ2-1
CASSQDLETQYF,12,TRBV3-1/TRBV3-2,TRBJ2-5
CASSPPSLETQYF,13,TRBV18,TRBJ2-5
CASSQDQLLAGGLVKTQYF,19,TRBV14,TRBJ2-5
CASGPSNQPQHF,12,TRBV19,TRBJ1-5
CASSSPSGTYTDTQYF,16,TRBV5-1,TRBJ2-3
CASSAQGLAQETQYF,15,TRBV25-1,TRBJ2-5
CASSFRDQPQHF,12,TRBV3-1/TRBV3-2,TRBJ1-5
CAWSMGQNTEAFF,13,TRBV30,TRBJ1-1
CASSRTPEPYEQYF,14,TRBV27,TRBJ2-7
CASSLGGSSGNTIYF,15,TRBV7-9,TRBJ1-3
CASSWGRGRRAFF,13,TRBV12-3/TRBV12-4,TRBJ1-1
CASSPPPAGIVSPLHF,16,TRBV18,TRBJ1-6
CASSPPSGTVWGQETQYF,18,TRBV18,TRBJ2-5
CASSQDLSSETSGGAYEQYF,20,TRBV4-2,TRBJ2-7
CASSHSGEELGNQPQHF,17,TRBV7-9,TRBJ1-5
CASSQGRVLYNSPLHF,16,TRBV3-1/TRBV3-2,TRBJ1-6
CASSPGRGTQYF,12,TRBV28,TRBJ2-3
CASSSELISYEQYF,14,TRBV11-2,TRBJ2-7
CASSPVEGMNTEAFF,15,TRBV11-2,TRBJ1-1
CASSLGLDTQYF,12,TRBV7-3,TRBJ2-3
CARPGQGDQPQHF,13,TRBV6-5,TRBJ1-5
CASTQGGAYQPQHF,14,TRBV3-1/TRBV3-2,TRBJ1-5
CAWSVLGYGYTF,12,TRBV30,TRBJ1-2
CSVGGLAGGFTSTDTQYF,18,TRBV29-1,TRBJ2-3
CASSWTGRKDNEQFF,15,TRBV9,TRBJ2-1
CASSPQGAPLNTEAFF,16,TRBV21-1,TRBJ1-1
CASMGVLYNEQFF,13,TRBV5-6,TRBJ2-1
CASSLVFRGFSYGYTF,16,TRBV11-2,TRBJ1-2
CASSTGTVQETQYF,14,TRBV5-1,TRBJ2-5
CASSLGRRGRYGYTF,15,TRBV5-6,TRBJ1-2
CASSVEAGVEKLFF,14,TRBV9,TRBJ1-4
CSVVGRTGGPVVGEEQYF,18,TRBV29-1,TRBJ2-7
CASSSSGGAWNEQFF,15,TRBV7-9,TRBJ2-1
CASSLNFYGYTF,12,TRBV7-8,TRBJ1-2